A single sample gave rise to the 27 T cell receptor beta chains below, sequenced in a study of cytomegalovirus exposure and HLA in healthy donors (dated by TCRdb to about 2017). Library prep was done by the immunoSEQ multiplex PCR assay. A mixture of 60 forward primers for TCR Vbeta segments and 13 reverse primers for TCR Jbeta segments was used in the multiplex PCR. In its TCRdb copy, this immuneACCESS table keeps in-frame sequences only and misses some clones. Where compared with another copy, unresolved V genes explain less than half of these, and the others have no known cause. This sample gives 150,000 to 200,000 clones in total; around four fifths of them show up just once. Roughly 10% of the sample rests with the top ten. Sequenced: PBMCs. Receptors originate from a man aged 18 to 35 in good health and CMV-seropositive.

This chain links TRBV5-1 with TRBJ1-4; 10 bases map to TRBD1. Per the germline V gene, CDR1 is SGHRS and CDR2 is YFSETQ. This CDR3 is 15 amino acids long. V shed 3 bases and J 7 bases; nucleotides not matched to a gene: 6. DNA for the CDR3: TGCGCCAGCAGCTGGGGGACAGGGGAAAGTGAAAAACTGTTTTTT. Translating gives CASSWGTGESEKLFF.

CDR3 protein: CASSSLGQGPEGYTF. CDR3 in DNA: TGTGCCAGCAGTTCCCTAGGCCAGGGTCCGGAGGGCTACACCTTC. The chain employs TRBV27 and TRBJ1-2; TRBD1 is a possible D gene (5 bases). Germline V gene data show CDR1 as MNHEY and CDR2 as SMNVEV (reference sequence). The ends were cut back, 4 bases at V and 8 bases at J, with 20 bases in the middle. The CDR3 has 15 amino acids.

The CDR3 coding sequence is TGCGCCAGCAAGCAAGAGGCCGACAATGAGCAGTTCTTC. Protein product: CASKQEADNEQFF. The chain links TRBV5-1 to TRBJ2-1, with D uncertain. The CDR3 is 13 residues long. V gave up 6 bases and J gave up 5 bases, with 12 bases separating them. Germline V gives CDR1 SGHRS, CDR2 YFSETQ.

This CDR3 reads CASSRRGLGGGGYGYTF. The CDR3, as DNA: TGTGCCAGCAGTCGCCGGGGGCTCGGGGGAGGGGGCTATGGCTACACCTTC. The chain uses TRBV2 and TRBJ1-2; perhaps TRBD1 as D (6 bases). The CDR3 is 17 residues long. V was clipped by 5 bases and J by 4 bases, with 23 bases between them. Germline-derived CDR1 and CDR2 are SNHLY and FYNNEI.

The chain couples TRBV28 to TRBJ1-2; D perhaps matches TRBD1 (6 bases). The length of the CDR3 is 16 residues. Germline-derived CDR1 and CDR2 are MDHEN and SYDVKM. V lost 5 bases, J lost 4 bases, and 20 bases lay in between. The chain's CDR3 is CASSGGGGQIFYGYTF. For the CDR3, the DNA is TGTGCCAGCAGTGGGGGCGGGGGGCAAATTTTCTATGGCTACACCTTC.

V and J are TRBV4-3 and TRBJ2-7, with 7 positions matching TRBD1. V dropped 0 bases and J dropped 2; count of bases not matched to a gene: 4. The germline V gene encodes CDR1 LGHNA and CDR2 YSLEER. CDR3 length equals 15 residues. CDR3 sequence: CASSQDFTGAYEQYF. The CDR3, as DNA: TGCGCCAGCAGCCAAGACTTCACAGGGGCCTACGAGCAGTACTTC.

This clone was seen more than once but under ten times. CDR3 protein: CASSLPRGLEEKLFF. CDR3 in DNA: TGTGCCAGCAGCTTGCCGAGGGGGCTAGAGGAAAAACTGTTTTTT. This rearrangement joins TRBV5-6 to TRBJ1-4, with 7 bases fitting TRBD1. After removal of 1 base from V and 8 bases from J, the junction contained 8 bases not matched to a gene. The CDR3 covers 15 residues. Germline CDR1 SGHDT, CDR2 YYEEEE.

The V call is TRBV5-1, the J call TRBJ1-4, with 7 bases identical to TRBD1. The germline V gene has CDR1 SGHRS and CDR2 YFSETQ. The CDR3 consists of 14 residues. Trimming took 3 bases from V and 5 from J; bases not matched to a gene: 4. CDR3 in amino acids: CASSSDRENEKLFF. The CDR3 DNA reads TGCGCCAGCAGCTCCGACAGGGAAAATGAAAAACTGTTTTTT.

This clone was recorded only once. The chain recombines TRBV29-1 with TRBJ2-3; D remains unclear. Deletions cut 3 bases from V and 0 bases from J, with 7 bases between. From germline, CDR1 is SQVTM and CDR2 ANQGSEA. CDR3 length: 13 residues. DNA for the CDR3: TGCAGCGTTGATTTAACTAGCACAGATACGCAGTATTTT. Residues: CSVDLTSTDTQYF.

This clone occurred once. The chain links TRBV4-1 to TRBJ2-3; no clear D gene. The CDR3 length is 13 residues. Germline V gene sequence: CDR1 MGHRA, CDR2 YSYEKL. Between the trimmed V and J ends, which lost 0 bases and 4 bases, there was a span of 5 bases. The CDR3 protein is CASSQESADTQYF. CDR3 bases: TGCGCCAGCAGCCAAGAATCGGCAGATACGCAGTATTTT.

The chain carries TRBV11-3 and TRBJ2-3, with a possible D match to TRBD2 (5 bases). This CDR3 contains 16 residues. Trimming stripped 2 bases from V and 2 bases from J, with 14 bases between. The germline V gene has CDR1 SGHNT and CDR2 YENEEA. The CDR3 region is CASSLRKRQNTDTQYF. The CDR3 DNA reads as TGTGCCAGCAGCTTAAGAAAGCGGCAAAACACAGATACGCAGTATTTT.

Only a few counts were recorded for this clone. The chain has TRBV4-1 and TRBJ2-1; D is uncertain. The CDR3 contains 12 residues. V shed 1 base and J shed 8 bases, with 6 bases lying between them. The germline CDR1 and CDR2 sequences are MGHRA and YSYEKL. The CDR3 spells CASSQGGHEQFF. CDR3 coding DNA: TGCGCCAGCAGCCAAGGTGGCCATGAGCAGTTCTTC.

Details on this clone: Within the sample, other DNA sequences also encode this same CDR3. The chain recombines TRBV7-9 with TRBJ1-1; D unresolved. In germline, CDR1 is SEHNR, CDR2 FQNEAQ (reference sequence). The CDR3 has 14 residues. The V and J ends lost 3 bases and 7 bases respectively, with 15 bases between them. The CDR3 region has the DNA TGTGCCAGCAGCTTCTCGTCGGGAGGGAGTGAAGCTTTCTTT. This encodes CASSFSSGGSEAFF.

The CDR3 sequence: CASSGWGGGLNTGELFF. The CDR3 nucleotides are TGTGCCAGCAGTGGGTGGGGTGGGGGGTTAAACACCGGGGAGCTGTTTTTT. This sequence joins TRBV27 and TRBJ2-2; tentatively, D is TRBD2 (6 bases). CDR3 size: 17 residues. V lost 5 bases and J lost 2, with 18 bases in between. Germline lookup yields CDR1 MNHEY and CDR2 SMNVEV (reference sequence).

The rearrangement uses TRBV7-6 and TRBJ2-5; D is perhaps TRBD2 (7 bases). The CDR3 has 16 residues. The germline V gene encodes CDR1 SGHVS and CDR2 FNYEAQ. The V end was cut by 1 base, the J end by 4 bases, with 16 bases between. Here the CDR3 reads CASSLGWGGRAETQYF. The CDR3 nucleotides are TGTGCCAGCAGCTTAGGGTGGGGGGGCAGAGCAGAGACCCAGTACTTC.

The rearrangement uses TRBV10-3 and TRBJ1-2; D is unresolved. V lost 0 bases, J lost 1 base, and 9 bases lay in between. This CDR3 region has 15 residues. CDR1 and CDR2 (germline): ENHRY, SYGVKD. This chain's CDR3 is CAISESGEDNYGYTF. The DNA of the CDR3 is TGTGCCATCAGTGAGTCGGGCGAAGATAACTATGGCTACACCTTC.

The CDR3 loop is CASGGLVAGELFF. The CDR3 DNA reads as TGCGCCAGCGGCGGACTAGTGGCCGGGGAGCTGTTTTTT. The chain is built from TRBV4-1 and TRBJ2-2, with 7 bases identical to TRBD2. Germline CDR1 is MGHRA and CDR2 is YSYEKL. The CDR3 runs to 13 residues. V trimming: 8 bases; J trimming: 6 bases; junction bases outside the gene matches: 6.

The chain employs TRBV18 and TRBJ2-5; D may be TRBD2 (6 bases). The CDR3 extends over 16 amino acids. Germline loops: CDR1 KGHSH, CDR2 LQKENI. The V end was cut by 3 bases, the J end by 0 bases, with 14 bases between. The CDR3 bases are TGTGCCAGCTCACCTCGTCGGGGCGGGGACCAAGAGACCCAGTACTTC. This codes for CASSPRRGGDQETQYF.

The chain uses TRBV4-3 and TRBJ2-1; 14 nucleotides line up with TRBD2. CDR1 and CDR2 (germline): LGHNA, YSLEER. The CDR3 covers 17 residues. Trimming removed 1 base from V and 9 bases from J; junction bases left unmatched: 8. The CDR3 bases are TGCGCCAGCAGCCAAGTATCGGGGACTAGCGGGAGTGTTGAGCAGTTCTTC. Translating gives CASSQVSGTSGSVEQFF.

V is TRBV11-3 and J is TRBJ2-2; tentatively, D is TRBD1 (6 bases). The CDR3 runs 14 residues. Per germline, CDR1 SGHNT and CDR2 YENEEA. The V and J ends lost 5 bases and 5 bases respectively, with 12 bases between them. The CDR3: CASSPGVGTGELFF. Here the CDR3 DNA reads TGTGCCAGCAGCCCAGGGGTAGGGACCGGGGAGCTGTTTTTT.

The table lists this clone with a count of one. This rearrangement joins TRBV4-1 to TRBJ2-7; 7 bases agree with TRBD1. Germline loops: CDR1 MGHRA, CDR2 YSYEKL. V was pared by 1 base and J by 5 bases, with 8 bases of the junction left unmatched. This CDR3 spans 15 amino acids. Here the CDR3 DNA reads TGCGCCAGCAGCCAAGCATTGAACAGGGGTCACGAGCAGTACTTC. As protein: CASSQALNRGHEQYF.

The chain uses TRBV6-5 and TRBJ2-7; no clear D gene. CDR1 is MNHEY and CDR2 is SVGAGI in the germline V gene. The CDR3 runs 13 residues. The V end was cut by 5 bases, the J end by 1 base, with 9 bases between. The CDR3 sequence is CASSPGPSYEQYF. In DNA form, the CDR3 reads TGTGCCAGCAGTCCCGGTCCTTCCTACGAGCAGTACTTC.

The chain employs TRBV7-2 and TRBJ2-7; 10 nucleotides match TRBD2. V dropped 5 bases and J dropped 4; count of bases not matched to a gene: 8. The CDR3 runs to 15 residues. Germline-derived CDR1 and CDR2 are SGHTA and FQGNSA. This chain's CDR3 is CASSVELAGSYEQYF. The CDR3 DNA follows: TGTGCCAGCAGCGTAGAACTAGCGGGATCTTACGAGCAGTACTTC.

Here the CDR3 reads CASSDSSGGDEQFF. The CDR3 coding sequence is TGTGCCAGCAGTGACTCGAGTGGGGGGGATGAGCAGTTCTTC. The chain combines TRBV6-4 with TRBJ2-1; TRBD2 agrees at 7 bases. CDR3 length equals 14 residues. Trimming at V came to 0 bases and at J to 8 bases, leaving 4 bases not matched to a gene. Germline CDR1 and CDR2: MRHNA and SNTAGT.

The chain carries TRBV4-1 and TRBJ2-7; D perhaps matches TRBD1 (6 bases). V was shortened by 3 bases and J by 3 bases, with 18 bases between the two germline ends. Germline V gene data show CDR1 as MGHRA and CDR2 as YSYEKL. This CDR3 spans 16 amino acids. CDR3 residues: CASSQGPGTRYYEQYF. The CDR3, as DNA: TGCGCCAGCAGCCAGGGACCCGGGACACGCTACTACGAGCAGTACTTC.

The chain has TRBV4-1 and TRBJ1-1, with D maybe TRBD1 (5 bases). Trimming removed 5 bases from V and 0 bases from J, with 25 bases in between. The CDR3 has 19 residues. Germline lookup yields CDR1 MGHRA and CDR2 YSYEKL. As DNA, the CDR3 is TGCGCCAGCAGCTTAAAGTGGATGGAGTCAGGAGGGGTGAACACTGAAGCTTTCTTT. It codes for CASSLKWMESGGVNTEAFF.

This clone was seen once. V and J are TRBV4-1 and TRBJ2-7, with TRBD2 matching 10 bases. V was clipped by 1 base and J by 7 bases; unmatched bases: 10. Looked up from germline, CDR1 is MGHRA and CDR2 is YSYEKL. The CDR3 is 16 amino acids. The CDR3 DNA reads TGCGCCAGCAGCCAAGCCTCACTAGCGGGGTTATTAGAGCAGTACTTC. Translating it yields CASSQASLAGLLEQYF.